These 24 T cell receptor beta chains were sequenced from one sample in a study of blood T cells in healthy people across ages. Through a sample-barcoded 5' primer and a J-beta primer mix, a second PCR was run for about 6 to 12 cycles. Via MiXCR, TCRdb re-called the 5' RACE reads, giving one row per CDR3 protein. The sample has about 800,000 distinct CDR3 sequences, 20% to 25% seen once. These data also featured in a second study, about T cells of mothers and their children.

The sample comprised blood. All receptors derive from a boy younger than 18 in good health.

CDR3 residues: CASSYPMVRRDSTDTQYF. CDR3 DNA sequence: TGTGCCAGCAGTTACCCTATGGTCAGGAGGGATTCCACAGATACGCAGTATTTT. This chain uses TRBV6-2 or TRBV6-3 with TRBJ2-3; D might be TRBD2 (6 bases). The CDR3 consists of 18 residues. V lost 2 bases, J lost 2 bases, and 20 bases lay in between. CDR1 is MNHEY and CDR2 is SVGEGT in the germline V gene.

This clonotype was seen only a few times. The CDR3 region has the DNA TGTGCCAGCAGTGAGGCTATTTCGCCGTTCTTC. It encodes CASSEAISPFF. The genes are TRBV2 and TRBJ2-1; no clear D gene. CDR3 size: 11 residues. The germline gives CDR1 SNHLY, CDR2 FYNNEI. Trimming pared 3 bases from V and 15 bases from J, leaving 12 bases between.

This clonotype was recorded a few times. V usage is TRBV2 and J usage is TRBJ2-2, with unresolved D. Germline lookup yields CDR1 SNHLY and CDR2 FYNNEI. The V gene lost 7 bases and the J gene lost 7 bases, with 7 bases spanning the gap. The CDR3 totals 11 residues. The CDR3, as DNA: TGTGCCAGCACCTCAGTCGGGGAGCTGTTTTTT. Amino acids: CASTSVGELFF.

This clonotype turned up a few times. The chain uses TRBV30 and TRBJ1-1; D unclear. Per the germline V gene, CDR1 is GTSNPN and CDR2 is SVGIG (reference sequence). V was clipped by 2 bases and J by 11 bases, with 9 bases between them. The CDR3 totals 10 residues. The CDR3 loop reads CAWSRGTAFF. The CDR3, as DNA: TGTGCCTGGAGTCGAGGTACGGCTTTCTTT.

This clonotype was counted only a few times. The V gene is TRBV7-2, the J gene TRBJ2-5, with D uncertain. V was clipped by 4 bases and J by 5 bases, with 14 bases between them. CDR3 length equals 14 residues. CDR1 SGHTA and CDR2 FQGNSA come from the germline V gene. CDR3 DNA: TGTGCCAGCAGCTCCGCGGCCGGTAGGGAGACCCAGTACTTC. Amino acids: CASSSAAGRETQYF. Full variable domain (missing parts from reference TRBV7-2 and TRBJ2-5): GAGVSQSPSNKVTEKGKDVELRCDPISGHTALYWYRQSLGQGLEFLIYFQGNSAPDKSGLPSDRFSAERTGGSVSTLTIQRTQQEDSAVYLCASSSAAGRETQYFGPGTRLLVL.

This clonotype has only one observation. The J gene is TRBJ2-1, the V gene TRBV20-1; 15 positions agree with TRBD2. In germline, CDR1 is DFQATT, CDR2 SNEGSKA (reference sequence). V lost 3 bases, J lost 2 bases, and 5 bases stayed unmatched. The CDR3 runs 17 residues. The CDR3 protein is CSARAGLAGGTYNEQFF. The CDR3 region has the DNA TGCAGTGCTAGGGCGGGACTAGCGGGGGGAACCTACAATGAGCAGTTCTTC.

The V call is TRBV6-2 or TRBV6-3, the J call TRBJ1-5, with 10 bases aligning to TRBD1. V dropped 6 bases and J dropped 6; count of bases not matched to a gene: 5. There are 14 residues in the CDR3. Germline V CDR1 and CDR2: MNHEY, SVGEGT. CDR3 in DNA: TGTGCCAGCAGCTGGACAGGGGGAAGTCAGCCCCAGCATTTT. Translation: CASSWTGGSQPQHF.

CDR3 in DNA: TGTGCCAGCAGTTACTCGAGTCTAGCCGGAGGGACCGGGGAGCTGTTTTTT. Its protein product is CASSYSSLAGGTGELFF. This chain links TRBV6-5 with TRBJ2-2; a possible D gene is TRBD2 (6 bases). The CDR3 loop spans 17 amino acids. Germline loops: CDR1 MNHEY, CDR2 SVGAGI. The V end lost 0 bases, the J end lost 5 bases, and 16 bases lay between the germline ends.

The CDR3 nucleotides are TGTGCCAGCAGCCAGAGACGGATGAACACTGAAGCTTTCTTT. This encodes CASSQRRMNTEAFF. This chain links TRBV11-1 with TRBJ1-1; no definite D call. The ends were cut back, 5 bases at V and 0 bases at J, with 10 bases in the middle. The CDR3 is 14 amino acids. The germline V gene encodes CDR1 SGHAT and CDR2 FQDESV (reference sequence).

The CDR3 here is CASSLPTGTSGEPSTDTQYF. The CDR3 region has the DNA TGTGCCAGCAGCCTCCCTACCGGGACTAGCGGGGAACCCAGCACAGATACGCAGTATTTT. The chain joins TRBV7-2 to TRBJ2-3; 13 positions match TRBD2. Germline CDR1 and CDR2: SGHTA and FQGNSA. This CDR3 is built from 20 residues. With V trimmed by 5 bases and J by 0 bases, 14 bases remained unmatched.

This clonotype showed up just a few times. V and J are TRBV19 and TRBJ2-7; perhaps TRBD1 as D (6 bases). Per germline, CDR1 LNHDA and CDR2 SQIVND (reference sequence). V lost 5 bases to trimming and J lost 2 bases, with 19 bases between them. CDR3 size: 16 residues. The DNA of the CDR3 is TGTGCCAGTAGTCCGAAACAGGGACACGCAGCCTACGAGCAGTACTTC. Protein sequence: CASSPKQGHAAYEQYF.

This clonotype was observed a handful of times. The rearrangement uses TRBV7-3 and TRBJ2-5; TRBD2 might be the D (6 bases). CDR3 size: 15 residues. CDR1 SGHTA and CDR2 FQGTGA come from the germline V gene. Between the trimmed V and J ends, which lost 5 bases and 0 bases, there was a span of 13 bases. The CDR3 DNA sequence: TGTGCCAGCAGCCCCCTGGCTAGCGACCAAGAGACCCAGTACTTC. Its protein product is CASSPLASDQETQYF.

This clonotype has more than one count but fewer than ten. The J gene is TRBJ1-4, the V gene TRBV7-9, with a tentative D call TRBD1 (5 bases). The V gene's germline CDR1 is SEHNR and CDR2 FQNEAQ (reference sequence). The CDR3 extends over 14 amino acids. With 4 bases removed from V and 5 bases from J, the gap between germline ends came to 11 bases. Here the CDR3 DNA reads TGTGCCAGCAGCTCCCGACGGACAAATGAAAAACTGTTTTTT. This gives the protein CASSSRRTNEKLFF.

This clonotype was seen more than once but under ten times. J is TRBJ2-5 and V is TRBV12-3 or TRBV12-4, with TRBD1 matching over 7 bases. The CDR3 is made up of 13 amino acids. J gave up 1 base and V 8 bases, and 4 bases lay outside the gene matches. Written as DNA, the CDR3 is TGTGCCAGCGGGGGACAGCTCCAAGAGACCCAGTACTTC. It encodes CASGGQLQETQYF.

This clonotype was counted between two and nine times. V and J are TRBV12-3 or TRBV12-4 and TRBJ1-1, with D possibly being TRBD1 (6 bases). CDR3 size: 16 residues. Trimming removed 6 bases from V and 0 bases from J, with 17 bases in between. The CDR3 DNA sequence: TGTGCCAGCAGCGCAAAGGCGGGACACCTGAACACTGAAGCTTTCTTT. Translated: CASSAKAGHLNTEAFF.

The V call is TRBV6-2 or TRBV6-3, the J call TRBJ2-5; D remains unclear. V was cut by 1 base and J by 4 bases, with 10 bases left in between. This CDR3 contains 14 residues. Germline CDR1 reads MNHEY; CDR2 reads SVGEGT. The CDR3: CASSYWRSPETQYF. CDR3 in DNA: TGTGCCAGCAGTTACTGGAGATCTCCAGAGACCCAGTACTTC.

The CDR3, as DNA: TGTGCCAGCAGCCAACTGGGCGGGACCGGGGAGCTGTTTTTT. It translates to CASSQLGGTGELFF. The rearrangement joins TRBV14 to TRBJ2-2; a weak D match, TRBD2 (5 bases). Germline CDR1 SGHDN, CDR2 FVKESK. The CDR3 length is 14 residues. Between the trimmed V and J ends, which lost 2 bases and 5 bases, there was a span of 9 bases. The whole variable domain, remainder taken from reference TRBV14 and TRBJ2-2, is EAGVTQFPSHSVIEKGQTVTLRCDPISGHDNLYWYRRVMGKEIKFLLHFVKESKQDESGMPNNRFLAERTGGTYSTLKVQPAELEDSGVYFCASSQLGGTGELFFGEGSRLTVL.

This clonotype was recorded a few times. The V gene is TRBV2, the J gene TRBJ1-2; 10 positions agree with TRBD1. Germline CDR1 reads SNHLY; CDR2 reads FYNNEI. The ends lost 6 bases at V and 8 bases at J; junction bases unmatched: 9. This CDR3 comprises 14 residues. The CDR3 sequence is CASRRIGTGDGYTF. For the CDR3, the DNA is TGTGCCAGCAGGCGGATAGGGACAGGGGACGGCTACACCTTC.

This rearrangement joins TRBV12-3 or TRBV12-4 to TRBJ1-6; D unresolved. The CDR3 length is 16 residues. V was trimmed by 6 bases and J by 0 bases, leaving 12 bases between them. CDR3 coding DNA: TGTGCCAGCAGCCCGGACGGGAGCTCCTATAATTCACCCCTCCACTTT. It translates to CASSPDGSSYNSPLHF.

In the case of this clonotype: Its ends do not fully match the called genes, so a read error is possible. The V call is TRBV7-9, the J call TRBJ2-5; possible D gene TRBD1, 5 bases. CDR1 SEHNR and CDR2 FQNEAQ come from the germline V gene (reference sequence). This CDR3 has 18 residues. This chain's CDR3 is CASSPRVPGAGASETLYF. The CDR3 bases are TGTGCCAGCAGTCCCCGAGTCCCTGGGGCAGGAGCGTCGGAGACCCTGTACTTC.

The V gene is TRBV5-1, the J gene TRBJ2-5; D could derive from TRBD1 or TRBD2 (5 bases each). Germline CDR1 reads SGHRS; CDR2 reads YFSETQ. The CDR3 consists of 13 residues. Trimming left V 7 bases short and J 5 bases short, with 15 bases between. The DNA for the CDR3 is TGCGCCAGCCGGGACCGACTCGGGGAGACCCAGTACTTC. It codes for CASRDRLGETQYF.

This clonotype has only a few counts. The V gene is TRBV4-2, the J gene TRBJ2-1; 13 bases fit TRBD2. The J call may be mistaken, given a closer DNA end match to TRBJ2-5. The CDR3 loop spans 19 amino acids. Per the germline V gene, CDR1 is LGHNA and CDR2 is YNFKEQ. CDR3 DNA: TGTGCCAGCAGCCAAGGCGCCGGACTAGCGGGAGTACTCCAAGAGACCCAGTACTTC. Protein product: CASSQGAGLAGVLQETQYF.

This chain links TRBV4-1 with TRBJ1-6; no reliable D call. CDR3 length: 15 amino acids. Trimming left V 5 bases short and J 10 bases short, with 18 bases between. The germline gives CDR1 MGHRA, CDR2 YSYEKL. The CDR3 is CASSWAPLQDSPLHF. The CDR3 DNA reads TGCGCCAGCAGCTGGGCCCCGTTGCAGGACTCACCCCTCCACTTT.

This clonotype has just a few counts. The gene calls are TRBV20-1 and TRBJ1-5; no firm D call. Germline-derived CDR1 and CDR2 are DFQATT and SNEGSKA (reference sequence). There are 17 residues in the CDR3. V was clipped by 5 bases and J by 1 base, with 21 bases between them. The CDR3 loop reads CSASGPAPGLSNQPQHF. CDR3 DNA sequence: TGCAGTGCTTCAGGACCCGCGCCGGGGTTGAGCAATCAGCCCCAGCATTTT.